The rows below give T cell receptor beta chains drawn from one sample of a study of blood T cell repertoires in COVID-19. TCRdb's table, derived via immunoSEQ multiplex PCR, lists solely in-frame clones and lacks some. Of 250,000 to 400,000 clones listed, approximately 88% are singletons. The sequenced sample consisted of peripheral blood. The origin of the receptors is a woman aged 30 to 39 with COVID-19, enrolled during active disease. Both conserved end residues are part of each CDR3. A D gene is named only where the DNA matches it firmly. Some rows have no size entry. The others give once, few or many, or a class for an expanded clone.

>once|TRBJ1-5|NA|TRBV10-2
CASSESGRARYSNQPQHF
TGCGCCAGCAGTGAGTCTGGCAGGGCGCGCTATAGCAATCAGCCCCAGCATTTT
>NA|TRBJ2-5|TRBD2|TRBV7-8
CASSRPGGFQETQYF
TGTGCCAGCAGCCGTCCCGGGGGGTTCCAAGAGACCCAGTACTTC
>NA|TRBJ1-3|TRBD1|TRBV4-2
CASSPSPGTGPMPSGNTIYF
TGTGCCAGCAGCCCCAGCCCCGGGACAGGTCCAATGCCCTCTGGAAACACCATATATTTT
>few|TRBJ1-5|TRBD1|TRBV27
CASSSQTGAQPQHF
TGTGCCAGCAGTTCCCAGACAGGGGCACAGCCCCAGCATTTT
>NA|TRBJ1-1|NA|TRBV7-2
CASSEVLNTEAFF
TGTGCCAGCAGCGAGGTTCTGAACACTGAAGCTTTCTTT
>once|TRBJ2-7|TRBD1|TRBV15
CATSREDRGGGEQYF
TGTGCCACCAGCAGAGAGGACAGGGGAGGAGGCGAGCAGTACTTC
>once|TRBJ2-5|NA|TRBV27
CASSFYAGQETQYF
TGTGCCAGCAGTTTTTATGCGGGACAAGAGACCCAGTACTTC
>NA|TRBJ2-7|NA|TRBV7-2
CASSLGLISYEQYF
TGTGCCAGCAGCCTGGGACTGATCTCCTACGAGCAGTACTTC
>NA|TRBJ1-2|NA|TRBV12-5
CASGLNRANYGYTF
TGTGCTAGTGGTTTAAATCGAGCTAACTATGGCTACACCTTC
>NA|TRBJ1-1|NA|TRBV3-1/TRBV3-2
CASSQASTDSEAFF
TGTGCCAGCAGCCAAGCTTCGACAGACAGTGAAGCTTTCTTT
>once|TRBJ1-3|TRBD1|TRBV7-9
CASSSTDRANTIYF
TGTGCCAGCAGCTCCACGGACAGGGCAAACACCATATATTTT
>NA|TRBJ1-4|TRBD1|TRBV4-3
CASSQVTGAGGEKLFF
TGCGCCAGCAGCCAAGTTACAGGGGCGGGTGGAGAAAAACTGTTTTTT
>NA|TRBJ2-3|NA|TRBV30
CAWIARLPLRTDTQYF
TGTGCCTGGATAGCTAGACTACCCCTGAGGACAGATACGCAGTATTTT
>NA|TRBJ1-4|NA|TRBV11-2
CASSLVRQNNEKLFF
TGTGCCAGCAGCTTAGTCCGCCAGAATAATGAAAAACTGTTTTTT
>NA|TRBJ2-5|TRBD2|TRBV15
CATSGRWRGILETQYF
TGTGCCACCAGCGGTCGGTGGCGGGGGATTCTCGAGACCCAGTACTTC
>NA|TRBJ2-5|TRBD1|TRBV9
CASSPVTGTVVETQYF
TGTGCCAGCAGCCCCGTGACAGGGACGGTGGTAGAGACCCAGTACTTC
>NA|TRBJ2-7|NA|TRBV11-3
CASSFSGEREQYF
TGTGCCAGCAGCTTTTCGGGGGAAAGGGAGCAGTACTTC
>NA|TRBJ2-3|NA|TRBV6-5
CASRAQASTDTQYF
TGTGCCAGCAGGGCACAGGCTAGCACAGATACGCAGTATTTT
>NA|TRBJ2-1|NA|TRBV28
CASQTGVPNEQFF
TGTGCCAGCCAGACAGGAGTCCCCAATGAGCAGTTCTTC
>NA|TRBJ2-3|TRBD2|TRBV6-2/TRBV6-3
CASSYSALLASSTDTQYF
TGTGCCAGCAGTTATTCGGCCCTACTAGCGTCGAGCACAGATACGCAGTATTTT
>NA|TRBJ1-1|TRBD1|TRBV30
CAWARQGKAFF
TGTGCCTGGGCCCGACAGGGGAAAGCTTTCTTT
>NA|TRBJ2-3|NA|TRBV7-2
CASKDFSTDTQYF
TGTGCCAGCAAAGACTTCAGCACAGATACGCAGTATTTT
>NA|TRBJ1-2|NA|TRBV2
CASSSRGVNYGYTF
TGTGCCAGCAGTTCAAGGGGTGTTAACTATGGCTACACCTTC
>NA|TRBJ2-3|NA|TRBV7-2
CASNRGTDTQYF
TGTGCCAGCAACCGGGGAACAGATACGCAGTATTTT
>NA|TRBJ1-1|NA|TRBV14
CASSPFRIRGTEAFF
TGTGCCAGCAGCCCCTTCAGGATCAGGGGAACTGAAGCTTTCTTT
>NA|TRBJ2-1|TRBD2|TRBV9
CASSVVRGLAGLESYNEQFF
TGTGCCAGCAGCGTAGTCAGAGGACTAGCGGGCCTCGAATCTTACAATGAGCAGTTCTTC
>NA|TRBJ2-7|NA|TRBV4-1
CASSPQSTGYEQYF
TGCGCCAGCAGCCCACAGAGTACCGGCTACGAGCAGTACTTC
>NA|TRBJ2-7|NA|TRBV29-1
CSVEVGGYEQYF
TGCAGCGTTGAGGTAGGGGGCTACGAGCAGTACTTC
>NA|TRBJ1-2|NA|TRBV5-1
CASSGSNYGYTF
TGCGCCAGCTCCGGGTCCAACTATGGCTACACCTTC
>NA|TRBJ1-6|NA|TRBV27
CASTGGSSYNSPLHF
TGTGCCAGCACCGGGGGGAGCTCCTATAATTCACCCCTCCACTTT